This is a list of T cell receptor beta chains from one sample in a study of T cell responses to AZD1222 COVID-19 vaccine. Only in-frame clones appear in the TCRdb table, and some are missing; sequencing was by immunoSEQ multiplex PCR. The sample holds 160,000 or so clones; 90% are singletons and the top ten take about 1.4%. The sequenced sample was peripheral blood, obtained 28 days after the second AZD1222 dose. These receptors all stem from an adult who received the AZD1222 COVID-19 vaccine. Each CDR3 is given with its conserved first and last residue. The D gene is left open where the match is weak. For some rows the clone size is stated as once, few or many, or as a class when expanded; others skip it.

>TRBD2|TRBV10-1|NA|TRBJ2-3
CASSERLAGDIGKDTQYF
TGCGCCAGCAGTGAGAGGCTAGCGGGAGATATCGGTAAAGATACGCAGTATTTT
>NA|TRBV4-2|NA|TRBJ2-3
CASSQVGKGGASTDTQYF
TGTGCCAGCAGCCAAGTCGGAAAGGGGGGGGCCTCCACAGATACGCAGTATTTT
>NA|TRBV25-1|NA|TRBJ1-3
CASTTVGNTIYF
TGTGCCAGCACTACCGTCGGAAACACCATATATTTT
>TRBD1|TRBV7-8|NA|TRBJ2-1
CASSFRDREFF
TGTGCCAGCAGCTTCAGGGACAGGGAGTTCTTC
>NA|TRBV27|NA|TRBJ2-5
CASTMTKTQYF
TGTGCCAGCACCATGACGAAGACCCAGTACTTC
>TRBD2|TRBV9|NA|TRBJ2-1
CASSPGLAEALLF
TGTGCCAGCAGCCCGGGACTAGCGGAGGCACTTCTCTTC
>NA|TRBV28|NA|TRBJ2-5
CASSLFQETQYF
TGTGCCAGCAGTTTATTCCAGGAGACCCAGTACTTC
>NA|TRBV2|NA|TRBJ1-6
CASASEQGYNSPLHF
TGTGCCAGCGCGAGTGAACAGGGTTATAATTCACCCCTCCACTTT
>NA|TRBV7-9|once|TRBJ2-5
CASSPRSGQETQYF
TGTGCCAGCAGCCCCCGATCGGGCCAAGAGACCCAGTACTTC
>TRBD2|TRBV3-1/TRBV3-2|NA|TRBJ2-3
CASSQVASGGGTQYF
TGTGCCAGCAGCCAAGTCGCAAGCGGGGGAGGGACGCAGTATTTT
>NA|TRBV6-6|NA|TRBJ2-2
CASNTGDTGELFF
TGTGCCAGCAATACGGGGGACACCGGGGAGCTGTTTTTT
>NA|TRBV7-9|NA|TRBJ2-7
CASSLAGAYEQYF
TGTGCCAGCAGCTTAGCAGGGGCCTACGAGCAGTACTTC
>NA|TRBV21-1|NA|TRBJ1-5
CASSEREVRNQPQHF
TGTGCCAGCAGCGAGAGGGAAGTGCGCAATCAGCCCCAGCATTTT
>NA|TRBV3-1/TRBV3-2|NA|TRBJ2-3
CASRRTTLEDTQYF
TGTGCCAGCAGACGGACTACCCTTGAGGATACGCAGTATTTT
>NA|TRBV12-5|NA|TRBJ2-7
CASGLGRPRGQLGEQYF
TGTGCTAGTGGTTTGGGCCGACCTCGAGGACAATTGGGCGAGCAGTACTTC
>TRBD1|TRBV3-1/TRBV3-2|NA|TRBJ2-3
CASKGAYWDTQYF
TGTGCCAGCAAGGGGGCTTATTGGGATACGCAGTATTTT
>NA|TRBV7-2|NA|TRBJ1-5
CASSLDQAAQPQHF
TGTGCCAGCAGCTTAGATCAGGCGGCTCAGCCCCAGCATTTT
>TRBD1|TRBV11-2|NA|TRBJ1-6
CASSLRQGSPLHF
TGTGCCAGCAGCTTAAGACAGGGCTCACCCCTCCACTTT
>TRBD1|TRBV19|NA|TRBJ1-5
CASSIPGGGQPQHF
TGTGCCAGTAGTATTCCAGGGGGCGGCCAGCCCCAGCATTTT
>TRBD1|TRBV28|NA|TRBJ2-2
CASTPWTGSAGELFF
TGTGCCAGCACGCCCTGGACAGGGTCGGCCGGGGAGCTGTTTTTT
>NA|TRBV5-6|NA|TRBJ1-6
CASGTFTNSPLHF
TGTGCCAGCGGGACGTTTACTAATTCACCCCTCCACTTT
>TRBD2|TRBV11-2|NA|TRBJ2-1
CASSTTSGRANEQFF
TGTGCCAGCAGCACGACTAGCGGGAGGGCCAATGAGCAGTTCTTC
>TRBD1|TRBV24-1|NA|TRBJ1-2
CATSDGGQGLSYGYTF
TGTGCCACCAGTGATGGGGGACAGGGCTTATCTTATGGCTACACCTTC
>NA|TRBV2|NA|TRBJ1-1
CASAAGRTEAFF
TGTGCCTCGGCTGCAGGGAGGACTGAAGCTTTCTTT
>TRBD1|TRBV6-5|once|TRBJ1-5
CASSMQGAGQPQHF
TGTGCCAGCAGTATGCAGGGGGCAGGTCAGCCCCAGCATTTT
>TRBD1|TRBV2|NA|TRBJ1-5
CASSEEAGGQEPQHF
TGTGCCAGCAGTGAAGAGGCAGGGGGCCAGGAGCCCCAGCATTTT
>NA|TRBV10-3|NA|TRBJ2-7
CATAAGSSYEQYF
TGTGCCACCGCGGCAGGGAGCTCCTACGAGCAGTACTTC
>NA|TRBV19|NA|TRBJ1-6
CASSSPGSRSYNSPLHF
TGTGCCAGTAGTAGTCCGGGGAGCAGGTCCTATAATTCACCCCTCCACTTT
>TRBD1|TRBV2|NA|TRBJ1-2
CATLKGANGYTF
TGTGCCACCCTGAAGGGGGCGAATGGCTACACCTTC
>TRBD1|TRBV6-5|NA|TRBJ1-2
CASRDREGYTF
TGTGCCAGCCGGGACAGGGAAGGCTACACCTTC
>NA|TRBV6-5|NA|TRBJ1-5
CASSPWQGNQPQHF
TGTGCCAGCAGCCCCTGGCAGGGCAATCAGCCCCAGCATTTT
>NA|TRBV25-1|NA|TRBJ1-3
CASTDRGGAGNTIYF
TGTGCCAGCACCGACCGGGGAGGGGCTGGAAACACCATATATTTT
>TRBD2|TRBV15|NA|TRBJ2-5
CATSGGVQETQYF
TGTGCCACCAGCGGGGGGGTCCAAGAGACCCAGTACTTC
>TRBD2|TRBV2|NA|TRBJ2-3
CASSTPSGTTDTQYF
TGTGCCAGCAGTACCCCTAGCGGGACCACAGATACGCAGTATTTT
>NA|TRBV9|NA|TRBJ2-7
CASSGSWRATYEQYF
TGTGCCAGCAGCGGGTCCTGGCGGGCTACCTACGAGCAGTACTTC
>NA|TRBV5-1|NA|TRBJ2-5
CASRKREVETQYF
TGCGCCAGCAGGAAAAGGGAGGTGGAGACCCAGTACTTC
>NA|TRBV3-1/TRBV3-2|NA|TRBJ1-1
CASSPRSAGREAFF
TGTGCCAGCAGCCCGCGTTCGGCCGGCCGAGAAGCTTTCTTT
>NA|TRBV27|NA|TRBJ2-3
CASSLSADTQYF
TGTGCCAGCAGTTTATCCGCCGATACGCAGTATTTT
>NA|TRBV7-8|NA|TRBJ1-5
CASSAGNSNQPQHF
TGTGCCAGCAGCGCAGGGAATAGCAATCAGCCCCAGCATTTT
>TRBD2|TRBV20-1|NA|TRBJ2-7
CSASSSGRVGEQYF
TGCAGTGCTAGTTCCAGCGGGAGGGTTGGCGAGCAGTACTTC
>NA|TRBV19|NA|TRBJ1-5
CASSDRQIRAGQPQHF
TGTGCCAGTAGTGATCGTCAAATCAGGGCTGGGCAGCCCCAGCATTTT
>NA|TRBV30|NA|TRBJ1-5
CAWTAGPGYQPQHF
TGTGCCTGGACCGCGGGACCGGGATATCAGCCCCAGCATTTT
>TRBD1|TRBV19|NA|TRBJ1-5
CASSRDRDDNQPQHF
TGTGCCAGTAGTAGGGACAGGGATGACAATCAGCCCCAGCATTTT
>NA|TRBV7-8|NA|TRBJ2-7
CASSLVSGGTYEQYF
TGTGCCAGCAGCTTAGTCTCCGGGGGCACCTACGAGCAGTACTTC
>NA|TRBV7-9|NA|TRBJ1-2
CASSLAIGTPVYTF
TGTGCCAGCAGCTTAGCTATCGGGACACCCGTCTACACCTTC